These 26 T cell receptor beta chains share one sample of origin, sequenced in a study of blood T cell repertoires in COVID-19. Generated by immunoSEQ multiplex PCR, the TCRdb table keeps only in-frame clones and is missing some. The table includes about 130,000 clones, 70% to 80% detected once. The sample was peripheral blood. These receptors all stem from a woman aged 70-85 years with COVID-19, enrolled during active disease.

The chain employs TRBV27 and TRBJ2-1; perhaps TRBD2 as D (5 bases). CDR1 is MNHEY, CDR2 SMNVEV, per germline (reference sequence). The germline V and J ends were trimmed by 5 bases and 0 bases, with 14 bases remaining between them. CDR3 length equals 16 residues. CDR3 bases: TGTGCCAGCAGTCCGCGGGTTACAAGCTCCTACAATGAGCAGTTCTTC. This codes for CASSPRVTSSYNEQFF.

The gene calls are TRBV27 and TRBJ1-1, with 9 bases identical to TRBD1. Germline V gene sequence: CDR1 MNHEY, CDR2 SMNVEV (reference sequence). The CDR3 extends over 13 amino acids. Trimming took 5 bases from V and 10 from J; bases not matched to a gene: 8. The CDR3 coding sequence is TGTGCCAGCAGTCACCGGGACAGGGAGTTAGCTTTCTTT. Its protein product is CASSHRDRELAFF.

This clone has only a few counts. This chain uses TRBV2 with TRBJ1-2, with a tentative D call TRBD1 (6 bases). V was cut by 7 bases and J by 7 bases, with 22 bases left in between. This CDR3 region has 15 residues. CDR1 and CDR2 (germline): SNHLY, FYNNEI. CDR3 in DNA: TGTGCCAGCACTCCCTCGGGGGGCAGGAATCCTGGCTACACCTTC. It translates to CASTPSGGRNPGYTF.

This sequence joins TRBV12-3 or TRBV12-4 and TRBJ1-5; TRBD1 is a possible D gene (5 bases). This CDR3 spans 13 amino acids. Trimming removed 8 bases from V and 4 bases from J, with 12 bases in between. The CDR3 DNA reads TGTGCCAGCGCAATGACAGTTAATCAGCCCCAGCATTTT. Its protein is CASAMTVNQPQHF.

The chain is built from TRBV19 and TRBJ2-1; 8 positions match TRBD1. This CDR3 comprises 17 residues. CDR1 and CDR2 (germline): LNHDA, SQIVND (reference sequence). V shed 9 bases and J 7 bases; nucleotides not matched to a gene: 20. The CDR3 DNA is TGTGCCAGAGCGAAAAAAAGAGCAGGGGGCGCGCGGAATGAGCAGTTCTTC. Protein sequence: CARAKKRAGGARNEQFF.

This clone was detected only a few times. This chain joins TRBV11-2 and TRBJ1-1; D is unresolved. Per germline, CDR1 SGHAT and CDR2 FQNNGV. V gave up 3 bases and J gave up 6 bases, with 14 bases separating them. The CDR3 has 14 amino acids. For the CDR3, the DNA is TGTGCCAGCAGCTTCCCGTTGGGGAGGGCTGAAGCTTTCTTT. The encoded protein is CASSFPLGRAEAFF. The full variable domain, in which reference TRBV11-2 and TRBJ1-1 provide the parts outside the CDR3, is EAGVAQSPRYKIIEKRQSVAFWCNPISGHATLYWYQQILGQGPKLLIQFQNNGVVDDSQLPKDRFSAERLKGVDSTLKIQPAKLEDSAVYLCASSFPLGRAEAFFGQGTRLTVV.

The gene calls are TRBV20-1 and TRBJ1-6, with 7 bases identical to TRBD1. The CDR3 loop spans 14 amino acids. Germline trimming cut 6 bases from V and 6 bases from J; bases unmatched to any gene: 8. CDR1 and CDR2 (germline): DFQATT, SNEGSKA (reference sequence). The CDR3 nucleotides read TGCAGTGCGAGTGCCGGGACAGCTAATTCACCCCTCCACTTT. It is translated as CSASAGTANSPLHF.

The chain carries TRBV6-5 and TRBJ1-4; TRBD1 aligns across 7 bases. The CDR3 spans 15 residues. Germline V CDR1 and CDR2: MNHEY, SVGAGI. Trimming cost V 5 bases and J 6 bases; bases outside gene matches: 9. The CDR3 DNA reads TGTGCCAGCAGTAACACCGGGACAGTCTATGAAAAACTGTTTTTT. This translates into CASSNTGTVYEKLFF.

CDR3 protein: CASSYKRGQLNYGYTF. Here the CDR3 DNA reads TGTGCCAGCAGTTACAAACGGGGACAGCTCAACTATGGCTACACCTTC. The V and J genes are TRBV6-5 and TRBJ1-2; 7 bases are a match to TRBD1. Germline trimming cut 2 bases from V and 2 bases from J; bases unmatched to any gene: 8. The length of the CDR3 is 16 residues. Germline V gene lookup returns CDR1 MNHEY and CDR2 SVGAGI.

The table lists this clone with a few counts. The genes are TRBV10-3 and TRBJ2-7, with D perhaps matching TRBD1 (6 bases). Trimming shortened V by 2 bases and J by 5 bases, and 13 bases separated the two germline ends. The CDR3 runs to 14 residues. Germline CDR1 ENHRY, CDR2 SYGVKD. CDR3 DNA: TGTGCCATCAGTGAGGGACAGTCGAAGAACGAGCAGTACTTC. Translating gives CAISEGQSKNEQYF.

This CDR3 reads CASSLQGGTEAFF. In nucleotides, the CDR3 is TGTGCCAGCTCACTTCAGGGAGGGACTGAAGCTTTCTTT. The rearrangement links TRBV18 to TRBJ1-1, with D possibly matching TRBD1 (5 bases). Germline lookup yields CDR1 KGHSH and CDR2 LQKENI. V lost 4 bases and J 5 bases, leaving 11 bases between the germline ends. The CDR3 runs to 13 residues.

The chain combines TRBV19 with TRBJ1-6, with D perhaps matching TRBD1 (5 bases). Germline V gene lookup returns CDR1 LNHDA and CDR2 SQIVND (reference sequence). V was pared by 1 base and J by 6 bases, with 13 bases between. This CDR3 region has 16 residues. CDR3 in DNA: TGTGCCAGTAGTATAGCTGGCAGGGTGGGTAATTCACCCCTCCACTTT. Its protein product is CASSIAGRVGNSPLHF.

The chain carries TRBV19 and TRBJ2-7; perhaps TRBD2 as D (6 bases). Germline V gene data show CDR1 as LNHDA and CDR2 as SQIVND (reference sequence). V was clipped by 6 bases and J by 5 bases, with 11 bases between them. The CDR3 has 12 amino acids. Written as DNA, the CDR3 is TGTGCCAGTAGCGGGAGCCGCCACGAGCAGTACTTC. As protein: CASSGSRHEQYF.

The rearrangement joins TRBV5-6 to TRBJ2-7, with TRBD1 matching 7 bases. V lost 4 bases and J lost 0; bases outside the gene matches: 10. The germline gives CDR1 SGHDT, CDR2 YYEEEE. This CDR3 is built from 16 residues. The CDR3 bases are TGTGCCAGCAGCCAGACTGGGACAGCATACTCCTACGAGCAGTACTTC. Protein sequence: CASSQTGTAYSYEQYF.

V usage is TRBV3-1 (or the pseudogene TRBV3-2) and J usage is TRBJ2-7; maybe TRBD1 (6 bases). Trimming cost V 1 base and J 1 base, with 14 bases left between them. This CDR3 has 16 amino acids. CDR1 is LGHDT and CDR2 is YNNKEL in the germline V gene (reference sequence). The CDR3, as DNA: TGTGCCAGCAGCCAAGGAGGGCTAGGACAGTCCTACGAGCAGTACTTC. It encodes CASSQGGLGQSYEQYF.

The CDR3 loop reads CASSLVDSHIQYF. The DNA for the CDR3 is TGTGCCAGCAGTTTAGTAGATTCGCACATTCAGTACTTC. The rearrangement links TRBV12-3 or TRBV12-4 to TRBJ2-4; D is uncertain. V was clipped by 1 base and J by 8 bases, with 9 bases between them. The CDR3 runs to 13 residues.

This CDR3 reads CASSLAGTSGLMRQFF. CDR3 DNA: TGCGCCAGCAGCTTGGCCGGGACTAGCGGGCTAATGAGGCAGTTCTTC. This sequence joins TRBV5-1 and TRBJ2-1; 12 bases line up with TRBD2. Germline V CDR1 and CDR2: SGHRS, YFSETQ. The CDR3 covers 16 residues. The junction had 10 bases not matched to a gene; V was cut back by 0 bases and J by 12 bases.

In this sample, this clone turned up once. This chain joins TRBV2 and TRBJ1-1; D gene uncertain. The germline gives CDR1 SNHLY, CDR2 FYNNEI. V was clipped by 10 bases and J by 8 bases, with 8 bases between them. The CDR3 length is 9 residues. The CDR3 nucleotides read TGTGCCATCGACGGGGAAGCTTTCTTT. This codes for CAIDGEAFF.

V and J are TRBV20-1 and TRBJ2-3; 7 nucleotides agree with TRBD1. Unmatched junction bases numbered 4, after V lost 6 bases and J lost 7 bases. The germline CDR1 and CDR2 sequences are DFQATT and SNEGSKA (reference sequence). The CDR3 runs 11 residues. The CDR3 is CSAKDRHTQYF. The CDR3 DNA reads as TGCAGTGCCAAGGACAGGCATACGCAGTATTTT.

The gene calls are TRBV7-3 and TRBJ2-5; D is possibly TRBD1 (6 bases). The CDR3 runs to 15 residues. V was shortened by 5 bases and J by 0 bases, with 13 bases between the two germline ends. CDR1 and CDR2 from the germline V gene are SGHTA and FQGTGA. The CDR3 DNA is TGTGCCAGCAGCCCCACAGGGTCACACCAAGAGACCCAGTACTTC. The encoded protein is CASSPTGSHQETQYF.

In its sample, this clone was seen a few times. The rearrangement uses TRBV14 and TRBJ2-7; D might be TRBD1 (7 bases). V lost 1 base and J lost 3, with 19 bases in between. Looked up from germline, CDR1 is SGHDN and CDR2 is FVKESK. There are 17 residues in the CDR3. This CDR3 reads CASSQGGGGVGGYEQYF. The CDR3 nucleotides read TGTGCCAGCAGCCAAGGAGGGGGCGGCGTGGGAGGCTACGAGCAGTACTTC. The full variable domain, its missing parts supplied by reference TRBV14 and TRBJ2-7, is EAGVTQFPSHSVIEKGQTVTLRCDPISGHDNLYWYRRVMGKEIKFLLHFVKESKQDESGMPNNRFLAERTGGTYSTLKVQPAELEDSGVYFCASSQGGGGVGGYEQYFGPGTRLTVT.

A few counts support this clone. This rearrangement joins TRBV2 to TRBJ2-2; TRBD2 matches at 13 bases. The CDR3 loop spans 14 amino acids. Trimming cost V 8 bases and J 8 bases; bases outside gene matches: 5. CDR1 SNHLY and CDR2 FYNNEI come from the germline V gene. CDR3 sequence: CASWGLAGSGELFF. For the CDR3, the DNA is TGTGCCAGCTGGGGACTAGCGGGGAGTGGGGAGCTGTTTTTT.

The chain combines TRBV4-1 with TRBJ1-2, with TRBD1 as a possible D gene (6 bases). CDR3 length: 16 amino acids. Trimming cost V 1 base and J 5 bases, with 17 bases left between them. CDR1 and CDR2 (germline): MGHRA, YSYEKL. The CDR3: CASSQVQAGDVYGYTF. CDR3 in DNA: TGCGCCAGCAGCCAAGTTCAGGCAGGGGACGTTTATGGCTACACCTTC.

This clone was found once. This rearrangement joins TRBV27 to TRBJ2-2; D possibly corresponds to TRBD2 (7 bases). Trimming left V 6 bases short and J 4 bases short, with 12 bases between. This CDR3 comprises 14 residues. From germline, CDR1 is MNHEY and CDR2 SMNVEV (reference sequence). The CDR3 DNA sequence: TGTGCCAGCAGGCCGGGGGGCCGCACCGGGGAGCTGTTTTTT. Amino acid sequence: CASRPGGRTGELFF.

A single count supports this clone. The CDR3 region has the DNA TGTGCCAGCAGTCGAACTCCCTTGGGCACAGATACGCAGTATTTT. Translating it yields CASSRTPLGTDTQYF. The rearrangement joins TRBV6-5 to TRBJ2-3; no definite D call. CDR1 is MNHEY, CDR2 SVGAGI, per germline. The CDR3 runs 15 residues. V was cut by 5 bases and J by 1 base, with 13 bases left in between.

The chain couples TRBV4-2 to TRBJ1-2, with D possibly TRBD1 on 5 matching bases. CDR3 length equals 14 residues. CDR1 and CDR2 (germline): LGHNA, YNFKEQ. Between the trimmed V and J ends, which lost 0 bases and 8 bases, there was a span of 13 bases. CDR3 DNA sequence: TGTGCCAGCAGCCAAGAACGAGGGAGGGGCGGCTACACCTTC. As protein: CASSQERGRGGYTF.